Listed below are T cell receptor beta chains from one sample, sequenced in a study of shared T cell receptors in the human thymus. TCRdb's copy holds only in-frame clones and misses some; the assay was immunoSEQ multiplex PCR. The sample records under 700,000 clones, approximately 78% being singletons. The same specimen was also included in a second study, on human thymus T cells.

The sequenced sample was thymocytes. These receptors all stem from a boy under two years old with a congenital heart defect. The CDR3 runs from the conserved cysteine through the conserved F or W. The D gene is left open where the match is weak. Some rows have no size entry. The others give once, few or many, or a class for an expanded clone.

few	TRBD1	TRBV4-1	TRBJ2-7	CASSQEYGTGAYEQYF	TGCGCCAGCAGCCAAGAGTACGGGACAGGAGCCTACGAGCAGTACTTC
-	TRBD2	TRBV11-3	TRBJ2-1	CASSVGLAVYNEQFF	TGTGCCAGCAGCGTAGGACTAGCGGTTTACAATGAGCAGTTCTTC
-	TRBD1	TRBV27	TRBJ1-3	CASSLSSGGSGNTIYF	TGTGCCAGCAGTTTATCCTCAGGGGGCTCTGGAAACACCATATATTTT
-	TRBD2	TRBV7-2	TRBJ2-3	CASSPRTSGKVDTQYF	TGTGCCAGCAGCCCCCGGACTAGCGGGAAAGTAGATACGCAGTATTTT
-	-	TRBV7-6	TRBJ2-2	CASSLAWAITGELFF	TGTGCCAGCAGCTTAGCCTGGGCGATAACCGGGGAGCTGTTTTTT
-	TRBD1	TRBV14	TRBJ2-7	CASSEGDRGIYEQYF	TGTGCCAGCAGCGAAGGGGACAGGGGGATTTACGAGCAGTACTTC
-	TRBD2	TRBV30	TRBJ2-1	CATPSGRVHNEQFF	TGTGCCACACCTAGCGGGAGGGTCCACAATGAGCAGTTCTTC
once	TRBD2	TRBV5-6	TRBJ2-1	CASSLRGGNEQFF	TGTGCCAGCAGCTTGAGGGGAGGGAATGAGCAGTTCTTC
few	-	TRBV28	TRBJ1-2	CASSFDRSNYGYTF	TGTGCCAGCAGTTTCGACAGGTCTAACTATGGCTACACCTTC
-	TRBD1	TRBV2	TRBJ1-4	CASRMAPGDRATNEKLFF	TGTGCCAGCAGGATGGCGCCCGGGGACAGGGCAACTAATGAAAAACTGTTTTTT
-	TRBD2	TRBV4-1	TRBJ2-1	CASSQEGLAGNMDNEQFF	TGCGCCAGCAGCCAAGAGGGTCTAGCGGGAAACATGGACAATGAGCAGTTCTTC
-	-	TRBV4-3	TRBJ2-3	CASSQRSTNTQYF	TGCGCCAGCAGCCAACGCTCAACAAATACGCAGTATTTT
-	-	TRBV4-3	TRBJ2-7	CASSPDLIGSSYEQYF	TGCGCCAGCAGCCCGGACCTCATTGGGAGCTCCTACGAGCAGTACTTC
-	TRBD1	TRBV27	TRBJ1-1	CASSLRIRTGGNMNTEAFF	TGTGCCAGCAGTTTACGCATCAGGACAGGGGGCAACATGAACACTGAAGCTTTCTTT
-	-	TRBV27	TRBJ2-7	CASSPTGTEFYEQYF	TGTGCCAGCAGTCCGACCGGGACTGAATTCTACGAGCAGTACTTC
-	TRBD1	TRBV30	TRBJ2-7	CAWSVLDRGGREYF	TGTGCCTGGAGTGTACTCGACAGGGGGGGTCGAGAGTACTTC
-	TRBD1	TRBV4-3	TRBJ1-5	CASSQEQGAHQPQHF	TGCGCCAGCAGCCAAGAACAGGGGGCCCATCAGCCCCAGCATTTT
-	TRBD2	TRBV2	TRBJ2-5	CASSELGLAGQQEGTQYF	TGTGCCAGCAGTGAATTAGGGCTAGCGGGCCAACAGGAGGGGACCCAGTACTTC
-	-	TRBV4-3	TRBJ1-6	CASSQGADSPLHF	TGCGCCAGCAGCCAAGGGGCAGATTCACCCCTCCACTTT
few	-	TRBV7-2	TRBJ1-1	CASSPRGKCGEAFF	TGTGCCAGCAGCCCAAGGGGGAAATGCGGTGAAGCTTTCTTT
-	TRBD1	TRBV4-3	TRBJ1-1	CASRQRTQGTTEAFF	TGCGCCAGCAGACAAAGGACACAGGGGACCACTGAAGCTTTCTTT
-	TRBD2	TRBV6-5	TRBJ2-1	CASSPRTSGNEQFF	TGTGCCAGCAGTCCCCGGACTAGCGGGAATGAGCAGTTCTTC
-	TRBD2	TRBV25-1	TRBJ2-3	CASSDGLAGRSADTQYF	TGTGCCAGCAGTGATGGGCTAGCGGGAAGGTCTGCAGATACGCAGTATTTT
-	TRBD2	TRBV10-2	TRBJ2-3	CASNRTSGSTDTQYF	TGCGCCAGCAACAGGACTAGCGGGAGCACAGATACGCAGTATTTT
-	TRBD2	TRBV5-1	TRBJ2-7	CASSGPGTSERRDEQYF	TGCGCCAGCAGCGGGCCCGGGACTAGCGAGAGAAGAGACGAGCAGTACTTC
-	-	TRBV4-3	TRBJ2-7	CASSQGEESFTYEQYF	TGCGCCAGCAGCCAAGGGGAGGAGTCTTTTACCTACGAGCAGTACTTC
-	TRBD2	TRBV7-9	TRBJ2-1	CASTSITGTSNYNEQFF	TGTGCCAGCACCAGTATTACCGGGACTAGCAATTACAATGAGCAGTTCTTC
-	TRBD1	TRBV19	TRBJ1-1	CASSTMGQGAWRNTEAFF	TGTGCCAGTAGTACAATGGGACAGGGGGCATGGCGGAACACTGAAGCTTTCTTT
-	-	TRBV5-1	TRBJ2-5	CASSRGGRPSGETQYF	TGCGCCAGCAGCAGGGGCGGTAGGCCAAGTGGAGAGACCCAGTACTTC
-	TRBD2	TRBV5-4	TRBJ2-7	CASSLFSGTDEQYF	TGTGCCAGCAGCTTGTTTAGCGGGACGGACGAGCAGTACTTC
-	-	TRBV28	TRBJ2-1	CASSLEGESYNEQFF	TGTGCCAGCAGTTTAGAGGGGGAGTCCTACAATGAGCAGTTCTTC
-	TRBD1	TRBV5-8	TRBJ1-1	CASSFPDRAAEAFF	TGTGCCAGCAGCTTTCCCGACAGGGCGGCTGAAGCTTTCTTT
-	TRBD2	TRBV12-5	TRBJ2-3	CASGPKTLSGDSTDTQYF	TGTGCTAGTGGCCCTAAAACCCTTAGCGGGGATTCCACAGATACGCAGTATTTT
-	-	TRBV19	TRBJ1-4	CASSTSGKTNEKLFF	TGTGCCAGTAGTACTTCAGGAAAAACTAATGAAAAACTGTTTTTT
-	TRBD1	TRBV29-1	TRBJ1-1	CSVRTGGDTEAFF	TGCAGCGTTAGAACAGGGGGCGACACTGAAGCTTTCTTT
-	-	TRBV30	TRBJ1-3	CAWREKIYF	TGTGCCTGGAGGGAGAAGATATATTTT
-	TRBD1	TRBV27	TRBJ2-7	CASTPDQTGPQSSYEQYF	TGTGCCAGCACCCCAGACCAGACAGGGCCACAGAGCTCCTACGAGCAGTACTTC
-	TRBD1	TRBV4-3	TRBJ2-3	CASSQGAGTEQSDTQYF	TGCGCCAGCAGCCAAGGCGCCGGGACAGAGCAATCAGATACGCAGTATTTT
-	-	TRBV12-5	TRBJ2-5	CASGLTLRQDQETQYF	TGTGCTAGTGGTTTGACTCTTCGACAGGATCAAGAGACCCAGTACTTC
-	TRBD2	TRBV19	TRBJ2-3	CASSIPPPSGRAEADTQYF	TGTGCCAGTAGTATCCCTCCGCCTAGCGGGAGGGCGGAGGCAGATACGCAGTATTTT
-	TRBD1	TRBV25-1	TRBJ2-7	CASSVWDRDSYEQYF	TGTGCCAGCAGTGTATGGGACAGGGACTCCTACGAGCAGTACTTC
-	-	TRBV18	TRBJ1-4	CASSLETPSNEKLFF	TGTGCCAGCTCACTGGAGACTCCCAGTAATGAAAAACTGTTTTTT
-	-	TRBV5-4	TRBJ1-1	CASSYAVEAEMNTEAFF	TGTGCCAGCAGCTACGCTGTCGAGGCCGAAATGAACACTGAAGCTTTCTTT
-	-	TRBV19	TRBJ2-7	CASSIRGGHEQYF	TGTGCCAGTAGTATCAGGGGCGGCCACGAGCAGTACTTC
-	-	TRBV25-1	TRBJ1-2	CASSIGGGLHGYTF	TGTGCCAGCAGTATTGGGGGAGGGCTCCATGGCTACACCTTC
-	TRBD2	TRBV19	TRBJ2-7	CASSIERTSGRDQYEQYF	TGTGCCAGTAGTATAGAGCGGACTAGCGGGAGGGACCAATACGAGCAGTACTTC
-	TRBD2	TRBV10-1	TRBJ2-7	CASSDLAGYEQYF	TGCGCCAGCAGTGATCTAGCGGGATACGAGCAGTACTTC
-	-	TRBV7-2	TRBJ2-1	CASSSASPSGNEQFF	TGTGCCAGCAGCTCAGCGAGCCCGAGCGGCAATGAGCAGTTCTTC
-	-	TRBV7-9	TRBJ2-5	CASSLTREASQYF	TGTGCCAGCAGCTTAACTAGAGAAGCGTCCCAGTACTTC
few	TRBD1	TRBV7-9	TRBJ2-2	CASSPGTGVPGGTGELFF	TGTGCCAGCAGCCCCGGGACAGGGGTGCCCGGGGGCACCGGGGAGCTGTTTTTT
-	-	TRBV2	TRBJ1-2	CASPTLGGDGYTF	TGTGCCAGCCCAACCTTGGGGGGGGACGGCTACACCTTC
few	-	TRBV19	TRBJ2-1	CASSKLASNEQFF	TGTGCCAGTAGTAAACTTGCGAGCAATGAGCAGTTCTTC
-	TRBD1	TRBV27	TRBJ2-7	CASSPDRDTTYEQYF	TGTGCCAGCAGCCCCGACAGGGATACCACCTACGAGCAGTACTTC
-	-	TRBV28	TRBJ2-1	CASLNWGAGSKFF	-
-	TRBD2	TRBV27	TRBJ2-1	CASLPLAGGSESYNEQFF	TGTGCCAGCTTACCCCTTGCGGGGGGCTCTGAATCCTACAATGAGCAGTTCTTC
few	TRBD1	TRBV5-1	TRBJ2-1	CASSRRYRGPYNEQFF	TGCGCCAGCAGCCGTCGGTACAGGGGGCCCTACAATGAGCAGTTCTTC
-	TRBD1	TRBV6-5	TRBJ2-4	CASSLTGGRNIQYF	TGTGCCAGCAGTCTGACAGGGGGAAGAAACATTCAGTACTTC
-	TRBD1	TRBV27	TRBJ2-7	CASTKQGRHPYEQYF	TGTGCCAGCACCAAACAGGGGCGCCACCCCTACGAGCAGTACTTC
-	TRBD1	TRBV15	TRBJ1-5	CATSPKRTGNQPQHF	TGTGCCACCAGTCCGAAACGGACAGGGAATCAGCCCCAGCATTTT
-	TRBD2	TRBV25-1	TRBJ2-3	CASSELAGVSDTQYF	TGTGCCAGCAGTGAACTAGCGGGAGTCTCAGATACGCAGTATTTT